Sequencing of this TCR beta chain was carried out in a study of CD8 T cells in ankylosing spondylitis. Study-wide findings and caveats: Ankylosing spondylitis blood seemed to carry a telltale TCR beta motif made of fewer than ten highly homologous variants.

This clonotype appeared many times. Its antigen is as yet unknown. Between the trimmed V and J ends, which lost 3 bases and 0 bases, there was a span of 16 bases. The CDR3 covers 16 residues. Germline assignment: CDR1 SGHRS and CDR2 YFSETQ. Using quantitative 5'-RACE with molecular barcodes, the authors made TCR beta libraries. TCRdb analysed the 5' RACE reads with MiXCR anew, one entry per CDR3 protein. The sample holds approximately 130,000 distinct CDR3 sequences, 9.3% seen once. The TCR comes from a male donor with ankylosing spondylitis or in good health (not recorded which). The sequencing sample was made of blood, either unsorted or a sorted T cell fraction (not recorded which). This rearrangement joins TRBV5-1 to TRBJ2-7, with D perhaps matching TRBD1 (6 bases). The CDR3 protein is CASSYRTAELSYEQYF. CDR3 bases: TGCGCCAGCAGCTACCGGACAGCGGAACTCTCCTACGAGCAGTACTTC.